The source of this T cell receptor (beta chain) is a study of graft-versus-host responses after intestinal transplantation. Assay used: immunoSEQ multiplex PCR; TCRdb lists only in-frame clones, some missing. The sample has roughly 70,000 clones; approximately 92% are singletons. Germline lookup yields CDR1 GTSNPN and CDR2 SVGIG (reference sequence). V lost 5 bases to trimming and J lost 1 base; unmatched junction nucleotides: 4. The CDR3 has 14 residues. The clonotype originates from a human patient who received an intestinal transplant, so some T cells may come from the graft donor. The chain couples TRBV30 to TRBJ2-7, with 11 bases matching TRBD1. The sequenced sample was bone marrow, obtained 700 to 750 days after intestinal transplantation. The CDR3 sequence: CAWGQGAKSYEQYF. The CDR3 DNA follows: TGTGCCTGGGGACAGGGGGCAAAGTCCTACGAGCAGTACTTC.